This T cell receptor (beta chain) is from a study of shared clonotypes between healthy human individuals. As for this clone: Antigen unknown.

Germline CDR1 is MGHRA and CDR2 is YSYEKL. This CDR3 comprises 18 residues. Unmatched junction bases numbered 13, after V lost 2 bases and J lost 4 bases. Every immunoSEQ plate was one replicate of a subset's evenly spread DNA. The repertoire was sequenced with immunoSEQ multiplex PCR; TCRdb's copy has only in-frame clones and lacks some. The table records about 2.3 million clones, about nine tenths of them present only once. Study findings and constraints: The represented genetic and exposure-history diversity was limited by the small number of donors. Naive subsets generally exceeded memory subsets in estimated richness.

The sequenced material came from naive CD4+ T cells from PBMCs. The subset denotes: CD45RA+ positively selected. The TCR originated in a man aged 18 to 29 in good health. Some clones in this sample may be carry-over from other donors' samples. The chain has TRBV4-1 and TRBJ1-5; 8 bases are shared with TRBD1. This CDR3 is CASSQLALAGGTNQPQHF. CDR3 in DNA: TGCGCCAGCAGCCAACTGGCCCTGGCAGGGGGCACGAATCAGCCCCAGCATTTT.